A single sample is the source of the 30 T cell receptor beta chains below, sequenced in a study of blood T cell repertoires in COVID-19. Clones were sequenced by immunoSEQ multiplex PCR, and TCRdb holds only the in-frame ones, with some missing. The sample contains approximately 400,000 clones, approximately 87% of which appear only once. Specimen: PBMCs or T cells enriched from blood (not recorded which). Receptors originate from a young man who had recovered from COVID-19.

Written as DNA, the CDR3 is TGTGCCAGCTCACCACCGGGGCTGATGACGGACTACACCTTC. It is translated as CASSPPGLMTDYTF. The chain has TRBV18 and TRBJ1-2, with D perhaps matching TRBD1 (5 bases). Germline V CDR1 and CDR2: KGHSH, LQKENI. V lost 0 bases and J lost 10, with 15 bases in between. This CDR3 has 14 residues.

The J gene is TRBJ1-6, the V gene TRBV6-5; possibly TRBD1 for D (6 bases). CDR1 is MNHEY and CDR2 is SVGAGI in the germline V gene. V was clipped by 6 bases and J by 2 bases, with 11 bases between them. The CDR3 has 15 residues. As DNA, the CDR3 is TGTGCCAGCAGACACGGGACAACCTATAATTCACCCCTCCACTTT. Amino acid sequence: CASRHGTTYNSPLHF.

CDR3: CASSGGLYSGANVLTF. As DNA, the CDR3 is TGCGCCAGCAGCGGGGGCCTTTACTCTGGGGCCAACGTCCTGACTTTC. The chain combines TRBV5-1 with TRBJ2-6; D possibly corresponds to TRBD1 (6 bases). CDR3 length: 16 residues. CDR1 and CDR2 (germline): SGHRS, YFSETQ. V lost 4 bases to trimming and J lost 0 bases, with 11 bases between them.

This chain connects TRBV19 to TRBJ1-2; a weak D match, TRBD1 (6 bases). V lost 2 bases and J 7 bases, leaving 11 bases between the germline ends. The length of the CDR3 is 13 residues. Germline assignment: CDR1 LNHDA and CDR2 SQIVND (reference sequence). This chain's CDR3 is CASSINDRFGYTF. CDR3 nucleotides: TGTGCCAGTAGTATAAATGACAGGTTTGGCTACACCTTC.

The chain's CDR3 is CASSLTPPGSNQPQHF. As DNA, the CDR3 is TGTGCCAGCAGCCTCACCCCCCCCGGGAGCAATCAGCCCCAGCATTTT. The chain has TRBV6-6 and TRBJ1-5; unclear D gene. The CDR3 totals 16 residues. Germline CDR1 is MNHNY and CDR2 is SVGAGI (reference sequence). V gave up 6 bases and J gave up 1 base, with 16 bases separating them.

The CDR3: CASSRSQGLGTEAFF. The CDR3 nucleotides are TGTGCCAGCAGCCGGTCCCAGGGTTTGGGCACTGAAGCTTTCTTT. This chain links TRBV14 with TRBJ1-1; D perhaps matches TRBD1 (5 bases). This CDR3 comprises 15 residues. Germline V gene lookup returns CDR1 SGHDN and CDR2 FVKESK. The V end was cut by 4 bases, the J end by 4 bases, with 16 bases between.

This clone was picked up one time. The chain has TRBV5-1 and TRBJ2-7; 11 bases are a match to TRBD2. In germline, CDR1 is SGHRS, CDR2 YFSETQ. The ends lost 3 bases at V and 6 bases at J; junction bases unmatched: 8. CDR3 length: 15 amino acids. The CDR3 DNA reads TGCGCCAGCAGCTCCACTAGCGGGGGAGCGTCCGAGCAGTACTTC. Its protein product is CASSSTSGGASEQYF.

The CDR3 spells CASSIWTGLGNEQFF. The CDR3 DNA follows: TGTGCCAGTAGTATCTGGACAGGGTTAGGAAATGAGCAGTTCTTC. The chain has TRBV19 and TRBJ2-1; 8 positions agree with TRBD1. CDR3 length: 15 amino acids. Trimming took 3 bases from V and 7 from J; bases not matched to a gene: 8. Looked up from germline, CDR1 is LNHDA and CDR2 is SQIVND (reference sequence).

CDR3 residues: CASSPLGPSGDTQYF. CDR3 nucleotides: TGTGCCAGCAGCCCGCTAGGCCCCTCGGGGGATACGCAGTATTTT. V is TRBV7-6 and J is TRBJ2-3; D is perhaps TRBD2 (5 bases). The V end was cut by 5 bases, the J end by 6 bases, with 18 bases between. Per the germline V gene, CDR1 is SGHVS and CDR2 is FNYEAQ. The CDR3 runs 15 residues.

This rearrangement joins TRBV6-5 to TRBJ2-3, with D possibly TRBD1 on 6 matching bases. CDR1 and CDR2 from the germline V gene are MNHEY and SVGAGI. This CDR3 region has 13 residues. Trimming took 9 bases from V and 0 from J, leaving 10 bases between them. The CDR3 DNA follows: TGTGCCAGTGACAGGATCAGCACAGATACGCAGTATTTT. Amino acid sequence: CASDRISTDTQYF.

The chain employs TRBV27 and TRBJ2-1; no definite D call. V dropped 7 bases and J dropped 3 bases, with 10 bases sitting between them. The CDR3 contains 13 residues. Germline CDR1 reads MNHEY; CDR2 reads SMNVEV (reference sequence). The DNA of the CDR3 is TGTGCCAGCACCTCGAGCGACTACAATGAGCAGTTCTTC. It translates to CASTSSDYNEQFF.

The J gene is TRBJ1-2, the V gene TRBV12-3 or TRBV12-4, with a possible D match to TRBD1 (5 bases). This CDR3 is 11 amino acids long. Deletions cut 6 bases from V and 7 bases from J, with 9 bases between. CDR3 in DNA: TGTGCCAGCAGAGGGAGGGGTGGCTACACCTTC. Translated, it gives CASRGRGGYTF.

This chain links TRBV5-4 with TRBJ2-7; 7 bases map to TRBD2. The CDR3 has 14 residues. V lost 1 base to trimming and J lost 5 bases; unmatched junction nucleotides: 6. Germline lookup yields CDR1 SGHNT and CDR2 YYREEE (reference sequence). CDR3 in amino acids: CASSLRGETDEQYF. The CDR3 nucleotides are TGTGCCAGCAGCTTGCGGGGGGAAACCGACGAGCAGTACTTC.

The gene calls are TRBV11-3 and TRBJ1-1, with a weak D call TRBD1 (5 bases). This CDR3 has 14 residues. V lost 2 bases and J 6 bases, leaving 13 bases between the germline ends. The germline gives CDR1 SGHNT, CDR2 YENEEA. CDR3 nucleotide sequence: TGTGCCAGCAGCTTATCGACTCAGGGTTCTGAAGCTTTCTTT. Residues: CASSLSTQGSEAFF. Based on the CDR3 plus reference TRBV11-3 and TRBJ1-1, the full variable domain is EAGVVQSPRYKIIEKKQPVAFWCNPISGHNTLYWYLQNLGQGPELLIRYENEEAVDDSQLPKDRFSAERLKGVDSTLKIQPAELGDSAVYLCASSLSTQGSEAFFGQGTRLTVV.

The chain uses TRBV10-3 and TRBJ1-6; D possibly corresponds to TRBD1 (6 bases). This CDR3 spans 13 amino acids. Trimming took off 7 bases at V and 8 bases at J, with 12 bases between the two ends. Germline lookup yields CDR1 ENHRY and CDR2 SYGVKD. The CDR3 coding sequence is TGTGCCATCACCGAGGGGGGGGATTCACCCCTCCACTTT. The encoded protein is CAITEGGDSPLHF.

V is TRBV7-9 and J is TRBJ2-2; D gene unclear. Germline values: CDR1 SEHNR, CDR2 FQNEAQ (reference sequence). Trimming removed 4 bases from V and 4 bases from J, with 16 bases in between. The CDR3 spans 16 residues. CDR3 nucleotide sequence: TGTGCCAGCAGCTCAACAAATCAGATTCGCACCGGGGAGCTGTTTTTT. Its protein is CASSSTNQIRTGELFF.

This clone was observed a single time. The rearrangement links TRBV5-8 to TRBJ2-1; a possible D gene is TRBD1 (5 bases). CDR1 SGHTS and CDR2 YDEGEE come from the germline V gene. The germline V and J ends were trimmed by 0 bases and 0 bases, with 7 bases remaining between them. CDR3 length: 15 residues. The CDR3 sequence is CASSLGQSSYNEQFF. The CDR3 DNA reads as TGTGCCAGCAGCTTGGGACAGAGCTCCTACAATGAGCAGTTCTTC.

The CDR3 DNA sequence: TGTGCCAGCAGCTCCGGGGGCACTGAAGCTTTCTTT. Its translation: CASSSGGTEAFF. The chain is built from TRBV6-5 and TRBJ1-1; TRBD1 might be the D (5 bases). V dropped 6 bases and J dropped 4 bases, with 9 bases sitting between them. Germline values: CDR1 MNHEY, CDR2 SVGAGI. The CDR3 is made up of 12 amino acids.

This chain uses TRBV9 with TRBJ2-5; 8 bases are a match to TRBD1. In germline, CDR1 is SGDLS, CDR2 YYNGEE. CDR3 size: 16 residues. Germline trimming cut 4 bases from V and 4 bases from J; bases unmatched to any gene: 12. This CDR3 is CASSSKTGGQGETQYF. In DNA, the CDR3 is TGTGCCAGCAGCTCAAAAACAGGGGGTCAGGGAGAGACCCAGTACTTC.

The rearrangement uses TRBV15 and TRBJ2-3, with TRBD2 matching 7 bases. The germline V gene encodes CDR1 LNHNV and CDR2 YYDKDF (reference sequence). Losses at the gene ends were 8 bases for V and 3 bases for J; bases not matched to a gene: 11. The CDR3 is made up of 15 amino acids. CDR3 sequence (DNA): TGTGCCACCGGGACTATGGGGGGGTTGACAGATACGCAGTATTTT. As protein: CATGTMGGLTDTQYF.

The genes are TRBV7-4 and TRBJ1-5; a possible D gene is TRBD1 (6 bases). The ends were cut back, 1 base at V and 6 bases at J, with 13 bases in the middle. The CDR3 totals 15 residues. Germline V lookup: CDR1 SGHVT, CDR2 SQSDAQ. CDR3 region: CASSLVGQGTQPQHF. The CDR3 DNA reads TGTGCCAGCAGCTTAGTCGGCCAGGGGACTCAGCCCCAGCATTTT.

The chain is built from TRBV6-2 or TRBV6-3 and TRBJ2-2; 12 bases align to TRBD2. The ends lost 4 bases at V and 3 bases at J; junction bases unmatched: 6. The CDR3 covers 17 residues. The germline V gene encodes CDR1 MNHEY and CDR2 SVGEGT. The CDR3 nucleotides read TGTGCCAGCAGTTTCACTAGCGGGGGGACCGACACCGGGGAGCTGTTTTTT. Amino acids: CASSFTSGGTDTGELFF.

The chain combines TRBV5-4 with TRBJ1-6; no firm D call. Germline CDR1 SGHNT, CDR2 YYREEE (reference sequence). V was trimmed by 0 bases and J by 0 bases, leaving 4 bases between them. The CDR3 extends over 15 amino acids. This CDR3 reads CASSLDSSYNSPLHF. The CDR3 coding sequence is TGTGCCAGCAGCTTGGATAGCTCCTATAATTCACCCCTCCACTTT.

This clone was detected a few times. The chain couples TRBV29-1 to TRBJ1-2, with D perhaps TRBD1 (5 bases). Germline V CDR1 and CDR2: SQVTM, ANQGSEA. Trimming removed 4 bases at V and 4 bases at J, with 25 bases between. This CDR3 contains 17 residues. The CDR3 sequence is CSVVPIDRTTTTYGYTF. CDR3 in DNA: TGCAGCGTTGTCCCTATCGACAGAACGACCACCACCTATGGCTACACCTTC.

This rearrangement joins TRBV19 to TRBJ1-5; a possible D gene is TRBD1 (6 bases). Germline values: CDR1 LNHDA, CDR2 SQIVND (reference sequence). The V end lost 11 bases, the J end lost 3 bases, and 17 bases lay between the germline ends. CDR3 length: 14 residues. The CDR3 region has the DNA TGTGCCTCCCAGGGAGGGGGTTTCAATCAGCCCCAGCATTTT. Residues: CASQGGGFNQPQHF.

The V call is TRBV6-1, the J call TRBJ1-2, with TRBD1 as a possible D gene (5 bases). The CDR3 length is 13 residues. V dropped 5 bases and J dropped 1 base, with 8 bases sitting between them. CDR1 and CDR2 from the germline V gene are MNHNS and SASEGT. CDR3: CASSTRVNYGYTF. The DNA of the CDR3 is TGTGCCAGCAGTACCAGGGTTAACTATGGCTACACCTTC.

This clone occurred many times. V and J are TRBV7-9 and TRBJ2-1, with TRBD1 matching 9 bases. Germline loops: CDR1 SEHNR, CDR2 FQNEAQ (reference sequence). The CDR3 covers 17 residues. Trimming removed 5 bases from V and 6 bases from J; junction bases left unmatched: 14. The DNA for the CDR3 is TGTGCCAGCAGCGCCTCTGGCCGGGACAGGGTGGGCAATGAGCAGTTCTTC. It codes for CASSASGRDRVGNEQFF.

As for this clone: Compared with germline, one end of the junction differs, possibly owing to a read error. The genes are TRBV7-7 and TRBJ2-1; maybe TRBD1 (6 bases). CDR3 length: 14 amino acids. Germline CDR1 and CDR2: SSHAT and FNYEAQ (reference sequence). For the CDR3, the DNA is TGTGCTAGCAGCTTAGGTTCAGGGGTGAATGAGCAGTTCTTC. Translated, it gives CASSLGSGVNEQFF.

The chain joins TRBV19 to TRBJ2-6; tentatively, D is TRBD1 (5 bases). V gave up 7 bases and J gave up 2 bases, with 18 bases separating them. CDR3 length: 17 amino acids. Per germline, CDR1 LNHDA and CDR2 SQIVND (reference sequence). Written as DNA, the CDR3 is TGTGCCAGTACCCCACCGGCAGGGTCCCCTGGGGCCAACGTCCTGACTTTC. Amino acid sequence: CASTPPAGSPGANVLTF.

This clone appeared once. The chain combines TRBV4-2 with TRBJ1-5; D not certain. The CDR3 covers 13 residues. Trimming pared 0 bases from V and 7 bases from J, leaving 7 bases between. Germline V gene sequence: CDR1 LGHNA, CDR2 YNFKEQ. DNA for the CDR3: TGTGCCAGCAGCCAAGATCATTTGCAGCCCCAGCATTTT. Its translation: CASSQDHLQPQHF.